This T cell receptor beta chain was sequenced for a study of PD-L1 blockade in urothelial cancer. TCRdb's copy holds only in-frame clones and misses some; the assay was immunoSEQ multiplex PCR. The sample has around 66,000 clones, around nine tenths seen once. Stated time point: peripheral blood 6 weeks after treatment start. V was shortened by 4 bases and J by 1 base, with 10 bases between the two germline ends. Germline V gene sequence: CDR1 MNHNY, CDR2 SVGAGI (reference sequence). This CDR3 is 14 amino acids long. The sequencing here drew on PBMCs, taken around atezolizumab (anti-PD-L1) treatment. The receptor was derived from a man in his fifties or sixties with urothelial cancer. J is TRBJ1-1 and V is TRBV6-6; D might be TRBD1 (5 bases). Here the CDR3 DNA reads TGTGCCAGCAGTTCCAGGGTCCAGAACACTGAAGCTTTCTTT. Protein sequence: CASSSRVQNTEAFF.